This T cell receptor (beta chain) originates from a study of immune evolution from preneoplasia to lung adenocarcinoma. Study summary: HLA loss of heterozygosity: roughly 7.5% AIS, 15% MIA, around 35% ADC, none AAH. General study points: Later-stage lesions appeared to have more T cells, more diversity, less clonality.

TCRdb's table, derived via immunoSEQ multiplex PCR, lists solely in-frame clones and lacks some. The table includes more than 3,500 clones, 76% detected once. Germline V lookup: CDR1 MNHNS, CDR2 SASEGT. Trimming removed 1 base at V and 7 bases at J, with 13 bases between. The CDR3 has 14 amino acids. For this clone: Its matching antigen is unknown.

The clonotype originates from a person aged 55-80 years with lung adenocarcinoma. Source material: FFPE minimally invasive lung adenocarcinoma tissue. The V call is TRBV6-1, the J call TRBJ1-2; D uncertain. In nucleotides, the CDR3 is TGTGCCAGCAGTGAAGAGGTCCTGGCCGGTGGCTACACCTTC. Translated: CASSEEVLAGGYTF.